This T cell receptor beta chain was observed in a study of cytomegalovirus exposure and HLA in healthy donors. Study-level background: As an earlier analysis found, around 190 million T cells yielded about 120 million unique TCR beta sequences. Study-wide results and caveats: The Asian-associated ancestry cluster reportedly had fewer N-insertions than the approximately 650-donor mean in a later analysis. In vitro work confirmed that three CMV-associated chains recognize CMV antigens.

Nominally healthy donors provided the samples, though records likely missed some immune exposures. 60 Vbeta and 13 Jbeta primers were used in PCR. Sequencing was performed with immunoSEQ multiplex PCR; in TCRdb, only in-frame clones are kept and a portion is missing. The sample consists of about 70,000 clones, about 73% of them appearing once. To note about this clone: The antigen is undetermined.

This TCR was recovered from a woman in her sixties or seventies in good health and CMV-seropositive. Sample: PBMCs.

The CDR3: CASSLRTGNGYTF. The CDR3 region has the DNA TGTGCCAGCAGCTTAAGGACAGGGAATGGCTACACCTTC. V gene TRBV7-8 combines with J gene TRBJ1-2, with TRBD1 matching 8 bases. V lost 2 bases and J lost 6; bases outside the gene matches: 2. CDR3 size: 13 residues. Germline V gene sequence: CDR1 SGHVS, CDR2 FQNEAQ.